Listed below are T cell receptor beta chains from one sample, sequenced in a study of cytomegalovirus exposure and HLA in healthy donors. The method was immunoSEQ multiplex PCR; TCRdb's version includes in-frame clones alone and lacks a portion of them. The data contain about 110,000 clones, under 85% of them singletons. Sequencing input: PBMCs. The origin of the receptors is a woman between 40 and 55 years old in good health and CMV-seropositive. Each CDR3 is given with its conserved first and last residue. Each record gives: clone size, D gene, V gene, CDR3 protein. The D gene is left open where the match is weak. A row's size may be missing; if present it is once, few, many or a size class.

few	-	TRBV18	CASSLTGYNQPQHF
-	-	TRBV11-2	CASRSRRYVQYF
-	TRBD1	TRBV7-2	CASSFRRGEPQHF
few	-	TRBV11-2	CASSLVVIAEAFF
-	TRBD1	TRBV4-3	CASSHGQGMNTEAFF
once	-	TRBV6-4	CASSDSLGQGDTQYF
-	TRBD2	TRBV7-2	CASSLGSGLAAGELFF
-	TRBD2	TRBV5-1	CASSFGLAGAEQYF
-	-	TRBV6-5	CASSPYDGYNEQFF
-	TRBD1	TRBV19	CASSPQGNQPQHF
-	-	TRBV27	CASSLNSLSSYNSPLHF
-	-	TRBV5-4	CASSPDNGAGTDTQYF
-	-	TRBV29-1	CSVDSGDDEAFF
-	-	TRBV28	CATASSRGSYEQYF
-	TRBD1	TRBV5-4	CASSQGQGAYEQYF
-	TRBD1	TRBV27	CASSRTGGGYGYTF
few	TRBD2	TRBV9	CASSVGRSGGAELYNEQFF
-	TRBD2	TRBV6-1	CASSEFSGRGGEQFF
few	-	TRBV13	CASSLNSRKTQYF
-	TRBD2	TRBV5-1	CASSFVSSGRASYNEQFF
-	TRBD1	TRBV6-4	CASSPYRGGANVLTF
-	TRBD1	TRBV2	CASNTLSGQGGYQPQHF
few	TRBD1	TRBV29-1	CSARLQGAREKLFF